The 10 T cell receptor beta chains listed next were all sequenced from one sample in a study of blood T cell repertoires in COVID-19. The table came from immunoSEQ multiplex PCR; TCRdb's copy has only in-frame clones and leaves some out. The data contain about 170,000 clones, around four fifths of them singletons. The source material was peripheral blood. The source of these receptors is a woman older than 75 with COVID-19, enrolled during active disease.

The CDR3 loop reads CASSHRRGNEQFF. The DNA for the CDR3 is TGTGCCAGCAGCCACCGCAGGGGGAATGAGCAGTTCTTC. V is TRBV6-5 and J is TRBJ2-1; 7 positions match TRBD1. With 6 bases clipped from V and 7 bases from J, the junction kept 6 bases outside the gene matches. This CDR3 is built from 13 residues. CDR1 is MNHEY and CDR2 is SVGAGI in the germline V gene.

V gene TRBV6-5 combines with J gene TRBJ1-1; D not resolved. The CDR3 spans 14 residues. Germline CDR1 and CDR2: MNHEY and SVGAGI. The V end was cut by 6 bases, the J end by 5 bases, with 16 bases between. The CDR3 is CASRYAGSGTEAFF. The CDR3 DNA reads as TGTGCCAGCAGATACGCAGGCTCGGGAACTGAAGCTTTCTTT.

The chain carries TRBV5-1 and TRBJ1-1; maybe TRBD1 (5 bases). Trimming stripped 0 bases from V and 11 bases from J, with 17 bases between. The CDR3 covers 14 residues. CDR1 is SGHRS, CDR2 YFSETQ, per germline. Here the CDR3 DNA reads TGCGCCAGCAGCTTGGACACCGGGGGGAGTATCGCTTTCTTT. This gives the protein CASSLDTGGSIAFF. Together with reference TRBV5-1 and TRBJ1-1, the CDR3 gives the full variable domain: KAGVTQTPRYLIKTRGQQVTLSCSPISGHRSVSWYQQTPGQGLQFLFEYFSETQRNKGNFPGRFSGRQFSNSRSEMNVSTLELGDSALYLCASSLDTGGSIAFFGQGTRLTVV.

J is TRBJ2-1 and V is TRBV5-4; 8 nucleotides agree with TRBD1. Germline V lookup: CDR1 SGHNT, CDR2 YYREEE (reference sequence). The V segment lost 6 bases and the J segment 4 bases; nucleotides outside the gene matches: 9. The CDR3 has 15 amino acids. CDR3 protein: CASKPTGGSYNEQFF. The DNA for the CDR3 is TGTGCCAGCAAACCTACAGGGGGTTCTTACAATGAGCAGTTCTTC.

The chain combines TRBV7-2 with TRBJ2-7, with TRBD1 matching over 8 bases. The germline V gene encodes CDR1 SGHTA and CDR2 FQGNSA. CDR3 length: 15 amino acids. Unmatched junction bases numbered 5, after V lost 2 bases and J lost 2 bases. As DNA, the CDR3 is TGTGCCAGCAGCTTAATGGGACAGGTTGCCTACGAGCAGTACTTC. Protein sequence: CASSLMGQVAYEQYF.

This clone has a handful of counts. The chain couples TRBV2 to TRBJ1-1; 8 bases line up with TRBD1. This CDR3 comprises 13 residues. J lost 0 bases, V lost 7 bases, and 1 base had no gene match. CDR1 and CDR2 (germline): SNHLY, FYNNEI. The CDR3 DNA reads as TGTGCCAGCAAGACAGGGGTGAACACTGAAGCTTTCTTT. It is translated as CASKTGVNTEAFF.

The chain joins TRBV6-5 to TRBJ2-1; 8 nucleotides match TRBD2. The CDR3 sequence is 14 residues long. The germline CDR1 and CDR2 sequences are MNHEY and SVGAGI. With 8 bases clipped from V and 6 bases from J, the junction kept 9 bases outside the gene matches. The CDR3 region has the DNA TGTGCCAGCCGGCGGGGGGCTTGGGGCAATGAGCAGTTCTTC. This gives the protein CASRRGAWGNEQFF.

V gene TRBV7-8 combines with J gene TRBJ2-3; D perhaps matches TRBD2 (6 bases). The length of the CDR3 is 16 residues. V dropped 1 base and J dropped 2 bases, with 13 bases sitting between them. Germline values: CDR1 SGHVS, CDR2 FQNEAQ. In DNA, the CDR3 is TGTGCCAGCAGCTTAGGGGCGGGATGGGCCACAGATACGCAGTATTTT. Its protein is CASSLGAGWATDTQYF.

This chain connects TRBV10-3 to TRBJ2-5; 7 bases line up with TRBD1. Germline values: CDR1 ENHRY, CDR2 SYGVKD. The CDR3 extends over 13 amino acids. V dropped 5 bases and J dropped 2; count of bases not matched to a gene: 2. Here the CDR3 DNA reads TGTGCCATCAGTTTGGGACAGCAAGAGACCCAGTACTTC. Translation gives CAISLGQQETQYF.

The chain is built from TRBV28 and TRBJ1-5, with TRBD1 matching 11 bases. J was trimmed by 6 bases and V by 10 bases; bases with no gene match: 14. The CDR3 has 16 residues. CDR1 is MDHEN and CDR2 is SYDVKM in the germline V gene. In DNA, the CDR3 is TGTGCCACCCGACAATCCCGGACAGGGGGCTTTCAGCCCCAGCATTTT. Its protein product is CATRQSRTGGFQPQHF.